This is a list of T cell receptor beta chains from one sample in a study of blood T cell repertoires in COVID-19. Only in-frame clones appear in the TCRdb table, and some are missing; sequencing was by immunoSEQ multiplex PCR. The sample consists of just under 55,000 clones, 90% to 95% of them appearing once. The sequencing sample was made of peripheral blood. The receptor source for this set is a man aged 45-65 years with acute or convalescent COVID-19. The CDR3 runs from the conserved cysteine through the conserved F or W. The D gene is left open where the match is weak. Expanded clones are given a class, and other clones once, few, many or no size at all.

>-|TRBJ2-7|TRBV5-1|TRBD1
CASSWSQTGDYEQYF
TGCGCCAGCAGCTGGTCCCAGACAGGGGATTACGAGCAGTACTTC
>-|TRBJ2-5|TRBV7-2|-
CASSLFSAQETQYF
TGTGCCAGCAGCTTATTTAGCGCACAAGAGACCCAGTACTTC
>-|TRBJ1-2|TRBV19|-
CASRSVYGYTF
TGTGCCAGTAGATCAGTCTATGGCTACACCTTC
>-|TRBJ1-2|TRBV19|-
CASNGREGGYTF
TGTGCCAGTAACGGCAGGGAGGGTGGCTACACCTTC
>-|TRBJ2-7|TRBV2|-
CARCVGGAPRYEQYF
TGTGCCCGCTGTGTGGGGGGGGCGCCCCGCTACGAGCAGTACTTC
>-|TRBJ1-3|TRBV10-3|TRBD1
CAISESRQGRNTIYF
TGTGCCATCAGTGAGTCGAGACAGGGGAGAAACACCATATATTTT
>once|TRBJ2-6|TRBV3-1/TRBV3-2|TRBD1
CASSHAGTGGAGANVLTF
TGTGCCAGCAGCCATGCCGGGACAGGGGGCGCTGGGGCCAACGTCCTGACTTTC
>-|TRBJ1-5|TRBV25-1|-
CASSEGGLLSNQPQHF
TGTGCCAGCAGTGAAGGCGGGCTGCTTAGCAATCAGCCCCAGCATTTT
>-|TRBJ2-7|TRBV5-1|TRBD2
CASSLDPSGRRIYEQYF
TGCGCCAGCAGCTTAGATCCTAGCGGGAGGAGGATCTACGAGCAGTACTTC
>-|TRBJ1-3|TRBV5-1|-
CASSNGESGFLDTIYF
TGCGCCAGCAGCAACGGCGAATCGGGGTTTCTGGACACCATATATTTT
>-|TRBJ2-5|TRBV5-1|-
CASSLGGSMETQYF
TGCGCCAGCAGCTTAGGAGGGAGTATGGAGACCCAGTACTTC
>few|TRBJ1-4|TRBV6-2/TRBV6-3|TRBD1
CASSNSRGREKLFF
TGTGCCAGCAGTAACAGCAGGGGGCGAGAAAAACTGTTTTTT
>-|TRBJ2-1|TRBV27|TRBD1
CASSLTGGSNEQFF
TGTGCCAGCAGTTTGACAGGGGGCTCTAATGAGCAGTTCTTC
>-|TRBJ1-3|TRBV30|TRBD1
CAWRTGRSGNTIYF
TGTGCCTGGCGGACAGGTCGATCGGGAAACACCATATATTTT
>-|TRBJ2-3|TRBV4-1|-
CASSQAPLRGNTDTQYF
TGCGCCAGCAGCCAAGCCCCCCTCCGCGGGAACACAGATACGCAGTATTTT
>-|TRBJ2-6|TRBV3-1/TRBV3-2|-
CASSLSGSGANVLTF
TGTGCCAGCAGCTTAAGCGGTTCTGGGGCCAACGTCCTGACTTTC
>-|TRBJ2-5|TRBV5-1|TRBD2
CASSLGPLTSGRAEETQYF
TGCGCCAGCAGCTTGGGCCCCTTGACTAGCGGGAGGGCCGAGGAAACCCAGTACTTC
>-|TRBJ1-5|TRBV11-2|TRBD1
CASSLQQGPNQPQHF
TGTGCCAGCAGCTTACAACAGGGGCCCAATCAGCCCCAGCATTTT
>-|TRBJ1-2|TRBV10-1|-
CARDKGGYTF
TGCGCCAGGGACAAGGGCGGCTACACCTTC
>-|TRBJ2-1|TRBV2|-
CASSDNRDIKRTEQFF
TGTGCCAGCAGTGACAACCGGGACATCAAGCGTACTGAGCAGTTCTTC
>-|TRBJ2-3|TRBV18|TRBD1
CASSPLGAGQGVDTQYF
TGTGCCAGCTCACCCTTAGGGGCCGGACAGGGTGTAGATACGCAGTATTTT
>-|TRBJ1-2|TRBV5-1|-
CASSLVVGDYGYTF
TGCGCCAGCAGCTTGGTTGTCGGGGACTATGGCTACACCTTC
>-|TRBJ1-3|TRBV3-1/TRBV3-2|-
CASSQAKSGREPLSGNTIYF
TGTGCCAGCAGCCAAGCGAAAAGTGGAAGGGAGCCACTCTCTGGAAACACCATATATTTT
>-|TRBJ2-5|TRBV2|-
CASSARVETQYF
TGTGCCAGCAGTGCTAGAGTGGAGACCCAGTACTTC
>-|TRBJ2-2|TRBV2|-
CASSLDRKNTGELFF
TGTGCCAGCAGCCTCGACAGGAAGAACACCGGGGAGCTGTTTTTT
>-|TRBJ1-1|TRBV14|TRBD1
CASSQGRGATEAFF
TGTGCCAGCAGCCAAGGCAGGGGGGCCACTGAAGCTTTCTTT
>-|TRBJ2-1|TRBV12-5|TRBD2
CASGTREGEQFF
TGTGCTAGTGGTACCCGGGAGGGTGAGCAGTTCTTC
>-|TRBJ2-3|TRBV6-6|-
CASSYVGGDTQYF
TGTGCCAGCAGTTACGTCGGCGGAGATACGCAGTATTTT
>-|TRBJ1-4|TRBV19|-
CASTRGASNEKLFF
TGTGCCAGTACTCGGGGGGCTTCTAATGAAAAACTGTTTTTT
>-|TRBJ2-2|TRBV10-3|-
CAITEGIDTGELFF
TGTGCCATCACGGAGGGGATCGACACCGGGGAGCTGTTTTTT